The 4 T cell receptor beta chains below come from one sample, sequenced in a study of human thymus T cells. The method was immunoSEQ multiplex PCR; TCRdb's version includes in-frame clones alone and lacks a portion of them. Among roughly 86,000 clones, around 96% were seen once, and the ten largest hold approximately 0.03%. The source of the thymus tissue was resections taken during corrective heart surgery. Material: thymus tissue. The receptors derive from a boy younger than two with a congenital heart defect but otherwise immunologically healthy.

This clone is a singleton in its sample. This chain links TRBV27 with TRBJ1-2; the D gene is possibly TRBD1 (6 bases). This CDR3 region has 16 residues. Germline V gives CDR1 MNHEY, CDR2 SMNVEV (reference sequence). The V end lost 5 bases, the J end lost 3 bases, and 19 bases lay between the germline ends. The CDR3 here is CASSQHATGQDYGYTF. Written as DNA, the CDR3 is TGTGCCAGCAGTCAGCACGCGACAGGTCAGGACTATGGCTACACCTTC.

The V call is TRBV5-1, the J call TRBJ1-4, with 9 bases that match TRBD1. Germline V CDR1 and CDR2: SGHRS, YFSETQ. With 4 bases clipped from V and 4 bases from J, the junction kept 11 bases outside the gene matches. This CDR3 has 17 amino acids. The CDR3 DNA reads as TGCGCCAGCAGCCCTGGGACAGGGAAAGCAGTTAATGAAAAACTGTTTTTT. Its translation: CASSPGTGKAVNEKLFF.

V usage is TRBV9 and J usage is TRBJ2-1; D is perhaps TRBD2 (6 bases). Germline-derived CDR1 and CDR2 are SGDLS and YYNGEE. The CDR3 is 15 amino acids. V lost 0 bases and J lost 0, with 7 bases in between. The CDR3 sequence: CASSVAGDSYNEQFF. DNA for the CDR3: TGTGCCAGCAGCGTAGCGGGGGACTCCTACAATGAGCAGTTCTTC.

J is TRBJ2-1 and V is TRBV7-2; D may be TRBD2 (6 bases). The CDR3 extends over 15 amino acids. Germline CDR1 SGHTA, CDR2 FQGNSA. V dropped 4 bases and J dropped 7 bases, with 17 bases sitting between them. CDR3 DNA: TGTGCCAGCAGCTCGGGACTGGGCCTCGGTAATGAGCAGTTCTTC. It is translated as CASSSGLGLGNEQFF.